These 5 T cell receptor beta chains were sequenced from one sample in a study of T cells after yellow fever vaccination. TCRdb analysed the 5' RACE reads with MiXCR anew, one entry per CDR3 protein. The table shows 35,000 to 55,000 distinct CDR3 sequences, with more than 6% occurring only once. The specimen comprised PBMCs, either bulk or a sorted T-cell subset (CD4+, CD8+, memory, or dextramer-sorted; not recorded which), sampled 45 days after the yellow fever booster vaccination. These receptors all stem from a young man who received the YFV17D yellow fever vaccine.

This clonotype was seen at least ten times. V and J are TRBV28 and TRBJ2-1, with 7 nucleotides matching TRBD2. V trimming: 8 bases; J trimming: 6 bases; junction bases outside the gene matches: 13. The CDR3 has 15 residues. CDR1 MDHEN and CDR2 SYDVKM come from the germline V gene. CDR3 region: CASLSSGLAANEQFF. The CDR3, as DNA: TGTGCCAGCCTTTCTTCGGGGCTAGCGGCCAATGAGCAGTTCTTC.

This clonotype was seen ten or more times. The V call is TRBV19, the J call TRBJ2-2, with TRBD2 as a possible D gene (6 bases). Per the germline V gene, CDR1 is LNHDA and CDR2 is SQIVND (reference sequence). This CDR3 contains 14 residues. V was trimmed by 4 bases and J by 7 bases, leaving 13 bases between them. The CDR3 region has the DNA TGTGCCAGTAGTAAAACTCGGGAGTACGGGGAGCTGTTTTTT. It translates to CASSKTREYGELFF.

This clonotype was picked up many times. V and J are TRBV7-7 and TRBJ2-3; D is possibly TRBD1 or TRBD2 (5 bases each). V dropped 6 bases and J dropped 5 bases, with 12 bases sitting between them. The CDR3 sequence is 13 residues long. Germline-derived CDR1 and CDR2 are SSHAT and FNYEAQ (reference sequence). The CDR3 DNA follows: TGTGCCAGCAGTCTCGGGGACGGAGATACGCAGTATTTT. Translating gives CASSLGDGDTQYF.

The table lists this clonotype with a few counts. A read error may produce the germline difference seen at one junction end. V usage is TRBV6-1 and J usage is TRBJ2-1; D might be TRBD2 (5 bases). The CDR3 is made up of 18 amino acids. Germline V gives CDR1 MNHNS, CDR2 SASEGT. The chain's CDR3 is CASSEDYVGYLSYNEQFF. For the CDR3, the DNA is TGTGCCAGCAGCGAAGACTATGTAGGCTACCTCTCCTACAATGAGCAGTTCTTC.

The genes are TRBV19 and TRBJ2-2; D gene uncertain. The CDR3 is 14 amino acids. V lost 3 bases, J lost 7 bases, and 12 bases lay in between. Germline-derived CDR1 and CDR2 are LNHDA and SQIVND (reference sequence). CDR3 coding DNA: TGTGCCAGTAGTATTCAGTTCACCAGCGGGGAGCTGTTTTTT. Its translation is CASSIQFTSGELFF. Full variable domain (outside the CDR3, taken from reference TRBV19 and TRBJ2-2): DGGITQSPKYLFRKEGQNVTLSCEQNLNHDAMYWYRQDPGQGLRLIYYSQIVNDFQKGDIAEGYSVSREKKESFPLTVTSAQKNPTAFYLCASSIQFTSGELFFGEGSRLTVL.